This is a list of T cell receptor beta chains from one sample in a study of CD8+CD57+ T cells in acquired aplastic anemia. TCRdb used MiXCR to reprocess the reads, holding one entry per CDR3 protein. Among about 470,000 distinct CDR3 sequences listed, around 33% were seen once. The source material was sorted CD4+, CD8+, or CD8+CD57+ T cells (not recorded which) from PBMCs. Receptor source: a human donor with aplastic anemia. Both conserved end residues are trimmed from each CDR3. For some rows the clone size is stated as once, few or many, or as a class when expanded; others skip it.

TRBJ2-3 | 13 | few | TRBV27 | ASSRTSGLTDTQY
TRBJ2-1 | 16 | - | TRBV4-1 | ASSQAPAVAGGPFEQF
TRBJ2-1 | 14 | many | TRBV24-1 | ATSDAGGLVSNEQF
TRBJ1-6 | 12 | - | TRBV25-1 | ASSTGQNLSPLH
TRBJ1-2 | 10 | - | TRBV10-1 | TAPGPNYGYT
TRBJ2-7 | 15 | many | TRBV15 | ATSREGSSGASYEQY
TRBJ2-1 | 9 | - | TRBV2 | ASRRRDEQF
TRBJ2-1 | 12 | few | TRBV2 | ASRRTGLHNEQF
TRBJ2-5 | 13 | many | TRBV29-1 | SVGRTSGIGETQY
TRBJ2-3 | 12 | many | TRBV7-6 | ASSPKAGGSTQY
TRBJ2-7 | 13 | few | TRBV2 | ASSPNGLAGYEQY
TRBJ2-7 | 11 | many | TRBV4-1 | ASSQGIAVEQY
TRBJ1-5 | 12 | many | TRBV2 | ASSQLYSNQPQH
TRBJ2-7 | 13 | - | TRBV2 | ASSSRTANSYEQH
TRBJ2-1 | 11 | - | TRBV7-9 | ASSLQGLDEQF
TRBJ1-1 | 10 | many | TRBV20-1 | SARDRGTEAF
TRBJ1-5 | 13 | few | TRBV19 | ASSTRLSESQPQH
TRBJ2-2 | 14 | few | TRBV11-1 | ASSPPFRLDTGELF
TRBJ1-6 | 13 | many | TRBV4-3 | ASSQEGQYNSPLH
TRBJ1-5 | 13 | - | TRBV7-3 | ASSPGGGDQETQH
TRBJ2-2 | 15 | many | TRBV15 | ATSNPGGTENTGELF
TRBJ1-1 | 13 | - | TRBV6-5 | ASSSQGQGWTEAF
TRBJ2-1 | 13 | - | TRBV7-8 | ASSSTGQGGNEQF
TRBJ1-6 | 13 | many | TRBV7-9 | ASSPGEGGHSPLH
TRBJ2-7 | 14 | few | TRBV20-1 | SAREIRTGFPYEQY
TRBJ1-2 | 12 | - | TRBV15 | ATSRVDRTYGYT
TRBJ2-7 | 12 | many | TRBV29-1 | SVVGAGRAYEQY
TRBJ2-5 | 10 | - | TRBV20-1 | SASSGGETQY
TRBJ2-3 | 8 | - | TRBV12-3/TRBV12-4 | ATSLSTQY
TRBJ2-3 | 10 | - | TRBV5-6 | ASSFGVDTQY
TRBJ2-1 | 13 | - | TRBV20-1 | SARDRRGTYNEQF
TRBJ1-5 | 11 | - | TRBV30 | AYRTGADQPQH